The TCR beta chain under discussion was sequenced for a study of CD8+ T cells in alopecia areata. Study-wide context: Treated individuals took tofacitinib by mouth, 5 to 10 mg twice daily. Study-level points and caveats: The study found that many expanded lesional clones persisted in scalp and blood during tofacitinib.

Indicated treatment: oral pan-JAK inhibitor, 5-10 mg twice daily. This clone was recorded only once. Its antigen is not known. Extraction of RNA preceded its reverse transcription into cDNA, which served as the sequencing template. Repertoires were generated with immunoSEQ multiplex PCR, while TCRdb's copy carries only in-frame clones and drops some. Altogether around 190,000 clones are present, 64% being singletons, with the ten largest covering 4% to 5%. Sequencing was performed on CD4+ T cells sorted from blood, taken at week 4, from a patient treated with tofacitinib. This receptor was obtained from a human donor with alopecia areata.

CDR3 sequence: CASSSSGSHTETQYF. For the CDR3, the DNA is TGTGCCAGCAGTTCCTCAGGGAGCCACACAGAGACCCAGTACTTC. The rearrangement links TRBV11-3 to TRBJ2-5; D is perhaps TRBD1 or TRBD2 (5 bases each). The V gene's germline CDR1 is SGHNT and CDR2 YENEEA. V was trimmed by 6 bases and J by 4 bases, leaving 18 bases between them. The CDR3 totals 15 residues. Combining the CDR3 with reference TRBV11-3 and TRBJ2-5 gives the whole variable domain EAGVVQSPRYKIIEKKQPVAFWCNPISGHNTLYWYLQNLGQGPELLIRYENEEAVDDSQLPKDRFSAERLKGVDSTLKIQPAELGDSAVYLCASSSSGSHTETQYFGPGTRLLVL.